The 13 T cell receptor beta chains below all came from one sample that was sequenced in a study of shared clonotypes between healthy human individuals. Clones were sequenced by immunoSEQ multiplex PCR, and TCRdb holds only the in-frame ones, with some missing. Of a few million clones in the sample, about 92% were seen once. Source material: naive CD4+ T cells sorted from blood. Subset denoted: CD45RA+ positively selected. The receptors come from a man aged 18-30 years in good health.

Worth noting for this clone: Other nucleotide sequences in the sample specify the same CDR3. This chain joins TRBV5-1 and TRBJ2-7; 10 bases fit TRBD1. V shed 0 bases, J shed 2 bases, and the junction held 2 bases outside the gene matches. CDR1 and CDR2 (germline): SGHRS, YFSETQ. There are 15 residues in the CDR3. This CDR3 reads CASSLGTGGTYEQYF. The CDR3 DNA reads as TGCGCCAGCAGCTTGGGGACAGGGGGAACCTACGAGCAGTACTTC.

The rearrangement joins TRBV6-1 to TRBJ1-5; a weak D match, TRBD1 (5 bases). Trimming took off 2 bases at V and 6 bases at J, with 8 bases between the two ends. Germline V gives CDR1 MNHNS, CDR2 SASEGT. CDR3 size: 13 residues. The CDR3 protein is CASSESGTQPQHF. CDR3 in DNA: TGTGCCAGCAGTGAATCAGGGACTCAGCCCCAGCATTTT.

As to this clone: One junction end disagrees with the germline gene, perhaps due to a read error. This chain connects TRBV6-5 to TRBJ1-1; 9 nucleotides match TRBD1. The CDR3 runs 15 residues. CDR1 and CDR2 from the germline V gene are MNHEY and SVGAGI. For the CDR3, the DNA is TGTGCCAGCAGTTACGATGGACAGGGGAACGCTGAAGCTTTCTTT. It yields the protein CASSYDGQGNAEAFF.

As regards this clone: This sample includes further DNA sequences coding for the same CDR3. CDR3 in DNA: TGTGCCAGCAGTTTACTCGGAGGGAGCACAGATACGCAGTATTTT. Amino acids: CASSLLGGSTDTQYF. This chain links TRBV28 with TRBJ2-3; tentative D call: TRBD2 (6 bases). From germline, CDR1 is MDHEN and CDR2 SYDVKM. The germline V and J ends were trimmed by 2 bases and 0 bases, with 9 bases remaining between them. This CDR3 is 15 amino acids long.

The chain joins TRBV6-5 to TRBJ2-3; TRBD2 aligns across 8 bases. Germline values: CDR1 MNHEY, CDR2 SVGAGI. This CDR3 region has 15 residues. Unmatched junction bases numbered 10, after V lost 5 bases and J lost 6 bases. The CDR3 DNA is TGTGCCAGCAGTCCCCCGGGACTAGTTGCCGATACGCAGTATTTT. Amino acids: CASSPPGLVADTQYF.

V is TRBV5-1 and J is TRBJ2-7, with a possible D match to TRBD2 (6 bases). Germline CDR1 and CDR2: SGHRS and YFSETQ. The germline V and J ends were trimmed by 3 bases and 4 bases, with 11 bases remaining between them. This CDR3 spans 13 amino acids. The CDR3, as DNA: TGCGCCAGCAGCTCGGGGGACCTTTACGAGCAGTACTTC. It is translated as CASSSGDLYEQYF.

The chain recombines TRBV2 with TRBJ2-1; 7 bases are a match to TRBD2. The CDR3 loop spans 15 amino acids. After removal of 7 bases from V and 7 bases from J, the junction contained 13 bases not matched to a gene. Germline V lookup: CDR1 SNHLY, CDR2 FYNNEI. CDR3 nucleotide sequence: TGTGCCAGCATCCAGGGAGGGACTTACCAGAATGAGCAGTTCTTC. It yields the protein CASIQGGTYQNEQFF.

The rearrangement uses TRBV20-1 and TRBJ2-1; D is unclear. The V gene lost 6 bases and the J gene lost 7 bases, with 10 bases spanning the gap. The CDR3 covers 11 residues. In germline, CDR1 is DFQATT, CDR2 SNEGSKA (reference sequence). The CDR3 DNA follows: TGCAGTGCCCCCGTATTGAATGAGCAGTTCTTC. Protein sequence: CSAPVLNEQFF.

This clone was seen a single time. This chain uses TRBV18 with TRBJ2-3, with TRBD2 matching 12 bases. CDR3 length: 16 amino acids. Germline V lookup: CDR1 KGHSH, CDR2 LQKENI. J lost 4 bases, V lost 5 bases, and 7 bases had no gene match. In DNA, the CDR3 is TGTGCCAGCTCAAAGACTAGCGGGAGCACGTCAGATACGCAGTATTTT. Translation gives CASSKTSGSTSDTQYF.

The rearrangement uses TRBV9 and TRBJ1-1; no firm D call. The germline V and J ends were trimmed by 0 bases and 2 bases, with 8 bases remaining between them. CDR1 is SGDLS, CDR2 YYNGEE, per germline. This CDR3 is built from 14 residues. This CDR3 reads CASSVAGRNTEAFF. DNA for the CDR3: TGTGCCAGCAGCGTAGCGGGCAGAAACACTGAAGCTTTCTTT. The full variable domain, rest sourced from reference TRBV9 and TRBJ1-1, is DSGVTQTPKHLITATGQRVTLRCSPRSGDLSVYWYQQSLDQGLQFLIQYYNGEERAKGNILERFSAQQFPDLHSELNLSSLELGDSALYFCASSVAGRNTEAFFGQGTRLTVV.

V and J are TRBV12-5 and TRBJ2-7; 9 nucleotides agree with TRBD2. Germline CDR1 and CDR2: LGHNT and FRNRAP. CDR3 length equals 14 residues. Here the CDR3 reads CALRGGGRPDEQYF. In nucleotides, the CDR3 is TGTGCCTTGCGCGGGGGGGGACGTCCCGACGAGCAGTACTTC.

This rearrangement joins TRBV27 to TRBJ2-7, with a weak D call TRBD2 (6 bases). The CDR3 has 14 amino acids. The V and J ends lost 6 bases and 0 bases respectively, with 12 bases between them. Looked up from germline, CDR1 is MNHEY and CDR2 is SMNVEV (reference sequence). This CDR3 is CASRKPGDSYEQYF. The CDR3, as DNA: TGTGCCAGCAGAAAACCGGGGGACTCCTACGAGCAGTACTTC.

This clone was seen once. The chain is built from TRBV11-2 and TRBJ2-6, with D perhaps matching TRBD2 (6 bases). The V gene lost 0 bases and the J gene lost 4 bases, with 13 bases spanning the gap. Germline V lookup: CDR1 SGHAT, CDR2 FQNNGV. The CDR3 loop spans 17 amino acids. The CDR3 here is CASSLDAGYLGANVLTF. The CDR3 DNA follows: TGTGCCAGCAGCTTAGACGCGGGGTACTTGGGGGCCAACGTCCTGACTTTC.